These 18 T cell receptor beta chains share one sample of origin, sequenced in a study of cytomegalovirus exposure and HLA in healthy donors. PCR used 60 Vbeta primers and 13 Jbeta primers. The repertoire was sequenced with immunoSEQ multiplex PCR; TCRdb's copy has only in-frame clones and lacks some. The sample includes 110,000 or so clones, approximately 81% of them seen just once. Source material: PBMCs. The receptors were gathered from a man aged 30 to 45 in good health and CMV-seronegative.

This chain connects TRBV4-3 to TRBJ1-5; a weak D match, TRBD1 (6 bases). The V gene's germline CDR1 is LGHNA and CDR2 YSLEER. Trimming removed 1 base from V and 2 bases from J, with 9 bases in between. The CDR3 spans 15 residues. The chain's CDR3 is CASSQVWTGNQPQHF. The DNA of the CDR3 is TGCGCCAGCAGCCAAGTATGGACAGGCAATCAGCCCCAGCATTTT.

CDR3 residues: CASSQVRTLRGREAKNIQYF. The CDR3 region has the DNA TGCGCCAGCAGCCAAGTTCGTACGCTGCGGGGGAGGGAGGCCAAAAACATTCAGTACTTC. The gene calls are TRBV4-1 and TRBJ2-4; 7 bases agree with TRBD2. Germline CDR1 MGHRA, CDR2 YSYEKL. V lost 1 base, J lost 1 base, and 16 bases stayed unmatched. The CDR3 runs to 20 residues.

The chain couples TRBV5-4 to TRBJ2-2; a weak D match, TRBD1 (6 bases). This CDR3 comprises 16 residues. In germline, CDR1 is SGHNT, CDR2 YYREEE (reference sequence). V was cut by 0 bases and J by 4 bases, with 13 bases left in between. As DNA, the CDR3 is TGTGCCAGCAGCTTGGGGGGGCGGTTACCCACCGGGGAGCTGTTTTTT. Protein: CASSLGGRLPTGELFF.

The chain uses TRBV7-9 and TRBJ1-6; D is possibly TRBD1 (5 bases). The V end lost 4 bases, the J end lost 0 bases, and 13 bases lay between the germline ends. This CDR3 contains 17 residues. Germline V gives CDR1 SEHNR, CDR2 FQNEAQ (reference sequence). The CDR3 DNA sequence: TGTGCCAGCAGCTCCCGGGTGGGGGGCTCCTATAATTCACCCCTCCACTTT. Protein: CASSSRVGGSYNSPLHF.

V gene TRBV5-1 combines with J gene TRBJ2-7; 7 nucleotides line up with TRBD1. V shed 0 bases, J shed 4 bases, and the junction held 7 bases outside the gene matches. The germline V gene has CDR1 SGHRS and CDR2 YFSETQ. This CDR3 region has 15 residues. This chain's CDR3 is CASSLDTAGGYEQYF. The CDR3 DNA reads as TGCGCCAGCAGCTTGGATACGGCAGGGGGTTACGAGCAGTACTTC.

V and J are TRBV10-3 and TRBJ1-4; the match to TRBD1 covers 8 bases. Unmatched junction bases numbered 8, after V lost 6 bases and J lost 8 bases. CDR3 length: 14 residues. Germline V CDR1 and CDR2: ENHRY, SYGVKD. The CDR3: CAIRLDRDVEKLFF. In nucleotides, the CDR3 is TGTGCCATCAGGCTGGACAGGGATGTGGAAAAACTGTTTTTT.

The V call is TRBV5-1, the J call TRBJ1-1; 8 positions match TRBD1. There are 14 residues in the CDR3. CDR1 is SGHRS and CDR2 is YFSETQ in the germline V gene. V lost 7 bases to trimming and J lost 6 bases; unmatched junction nucleotides: 11. DNA of the CDR3: TGCGCCAGCGATCTTGACGGACAGGGCGCTGAAGCTTTCTTT. The encoded protein is CASDLDGQGAEAFF.

The V gene is TRBV7-2, the J gene TRBJ2-5; D not certain. Deletions cut 3 bases from V and 3 bases from J, with 5 bases between. This CDR3 comprises 12 residues. Germline V gene sequence: CDR1 SGHTA, CDR2 FQGNSA. The CDR3 DNA is TGTGCCAGCAGCTTGCCAGAAGAGACCCAGTACTTC. Residues: CASSLPEETQYF.

This chain links TRBV2 with TRBJ1-1, with D maybe TRBD1 (5 bases). Germline CDR1 is SNHLY and CDR2 is FYNNEI. V was trimmed by 6 bases and J by 1 base, leaving 12 bases between them. CDR3 size: 14 residues. In DNA form, the CDR3 reads TGTGCCAGCAGGAGGGACTCGGGGAACACTGAAGCTTTCTTT. Protein sequence: CASRRDSGNTEAFF.

V gene TRBV27 combines with J gene TRBJ2-7; D not certain. CDR3 length equals 15 residues. Germline assignment: CDR1 MNHEY and CDR2 SMNVEV (reference sequence). V gave up 0 bases and J gave up 4 bases, with 13 bases separating them. The CDR3 loop reads CASSLSTVKMYEQYF. The DNA of the CDR3 is TGTGCCAGCAGTTTATCCACAGTGAAAATGTACGAGCAGTACTTC.

The gene calls are TRBV2 and TRBJ2-2, with 7 bases fitting TRBD2. J was trimmed by 7 bases and V by 7 bases; bases with no gene match: 9. The CDR3 has 14 amino acids. Germline V CDR1 and CDR2: SNHLY, FYNNEI. The chain's CDR3 is CASMRGGGDGELFF. The CDR3 DNA reads as TGTGCCAGCATGCGCGGGGGAGGTGACGGGGAGCTGTTTTTT.

CDR3 in amino acids: CASRQGLAGLTYYEQYF. CDR3 DNA: TGCGCCAGCAGACAGGGACTAGCGGGCCTCACCTACTACGAGCAGTACTTC. The V and J genes are TRBV5-1 and TRBJ2-7; TRBD2 agrees at 12 bases. Germline CDR1 and CDR2: SGHRS and YFSETQ. The ends lost 5 bases at V and 3 bases at J; junction bases unmatched: 12. The CDR3 sequence is 17 residues long.

This clone was counted a single time. The chain couples TRBV7-8 to TRBJ2-3, with D possibly matching TRBD2 (6 bases). The germline gives CDR1 SGHVS, CDR2 FQNEAQ. Trimming stripped 1 base from V and 5 bases from J, with 10 bases between. The CDR3 runs to 14 residues. CDR3 nucleotides: TGTGCCAGCAGCTTAGGCGGGACCTTAGATACGCAGTATTTT. Protein sequence: CASSLGGTLDTQYF.

The chain is built from TRBV5-1 and TRBJ2-5, with 14 bases aligning to TRBD2. With 4 bases clipped from V and 0 bases from J, the junction kept 5 bases outside the gene matches. Germline-derived CDR1 and CDR2 are SGHRS and YFSETQ. This CDR3 is built from 17 residues. The CDR3 DNA is TGCGCCAGCAGCCCGGGACTAGCGGGAGCTGACCAAGAGACCCAGTACTTC. Protein: CASSPGLAGADQETQYF.

This clone was recorded once. V is TRBV6-5 and J is TRBJ1-4; D is perhaps TRBD1 (6 bases). The germline V and J ends were trimmed by 6 bases and 7 bases, with 15 bases remaining between them. CDR1 is MNHEY and CDR2 is SVGAGI in the germline V gene. This CDR3 is built from 14 residues. Here the CDR3 reads CASSAGGASEKLFF. DNA of the CDR3: TGTGCCAGCAGCGCGGGGGGGGCAAGTGAAAAACTGTTTTTT.

This clone was detected only once. This chain connects TRBV5-4 to TRBJ2-3; D gene uncertain. The CDR3 runs 13 residues. V dropped 5 bases and J dropped 0 bases, with 7 bases sitting between them. The germline CDR1 and CDR2 sequences are SGHNT and YYREEE (reference sequence). The DNA for the CDR3 is TGTGCCAGCAGACGCACTAGCACAGATACGCAGTATTTT. It yields the protein CASRRTSTDTQYF. Looking up the rest from reference TRBV5-4 and TRBJ2-3 gives the full variable domain: ETGVTQSPTHLIKTRGQQVTLRCSSQSGHNTVSWYQQALGQGPQFIFQYYREEENGRGNFPPRFSGLQFPNYSSELNVNALELDDSALYLCASRRTSTDTQYFGPGTRLTVL.

This clone was counted only a few times. The chain has TRBV5-6 and TRBJ2-7, with D perhaps TRBD2 (6 bases). V dropped 4 bases and J dropped 4 bases, with 15 bases sitting between them. CDR3 size: 14 residues. The germline gives CDR1 SGHDT, CDR2 YYEEEE. CDR3 sequence (DNA): TGTGCCAGCAGCGGGACTCGCGCGCGGTACGAGCAGTACTTC. As protein: CASSGTRARYEQYF.

V usage is TRBV4-1 and J usage is TRBJ2-7, with 11 bases that match TRBD2. Trimming removed 0 bases from V and 6 bases from J; junction bases left unmatched: 7. This CDR3 is 16 amino acids long. Germline values: CDR1 MGHRA, CDR2 YSYEKL. In DNA, the CDR3 is TGCGCCAGCAGCCAAGAGTTCGCTAGCGGGAGGCGCGAGCAGTACTTC. Translated, it gives CASSQEFASGRREQYF.